The T cell receptor beta chain described here comes from a study of T cell repertoires in cytomegalovirus infection (dated by TCRdb to 2018 to 2020). Background for the entire study: Donor HLA type was relevant to the analysis, as public TCR beta signatures indicated carriage of CMV infection together with the matching HLA type.

A remark on this clonotype: It lacks a known antigen. No much larger clone is present one base from it, and per-base qualities are unavailable.

The CDR3 runs 15 residues from the cysteine to the phenylalanine. Kept here is only the CDR3 DNA, which spans 45 bases and is read in frame from base 1. The germline V gene yields SGHDN for CDR1 and FVKESK for CDR2. Relative to germline, V is 1 base shorter and J is 2 bases shorter, with 11 bases between their ends. Sequencing relied on an Illumina HiSeq 1500. TCRdb reran the public reads through fastp at Q25 and MiXCR, keeping productive beta chains. Every entry covers one CDR3 protein and lists the most common genes and DNA from its rows. The sample includes some 600,000 distinct CDR3 sequences, with around 24% observed a single time. Approximately 8.2% of the sample rests with the top ten. The paper's findings and limits, for the study overall: In both this cohort and an independent cohort of 352 donors, the cumulative frequency of public TCR beta family members distinguished carriers of CMV infection plus the relevant HLA type. The ex vivo response was dominated by HLA-C-restricted CMV-specific TCR beta clonotypes, and the single most frequent clonotype in two of eight donors was supplied by these HLA-C-restricted clonotypes.

This clonotype originated in a human donor in good health (CMV status not recorded). Some clones in this sample may be carry-over from other donors' samples. Source material: CD8+ T cells from PBMCs. This receptor chain uses TRBV14 and TRBJ1-1; a weak D assignment points to TRBD1 (5 bases agree). The CDR3 reads as follows: CASSQAGWGNTEAFF. The DNA sequence is given as TGTGCCAGCAGCCAAGCAGGGTGGGGTAACACTGAAGCTTTCTTT.